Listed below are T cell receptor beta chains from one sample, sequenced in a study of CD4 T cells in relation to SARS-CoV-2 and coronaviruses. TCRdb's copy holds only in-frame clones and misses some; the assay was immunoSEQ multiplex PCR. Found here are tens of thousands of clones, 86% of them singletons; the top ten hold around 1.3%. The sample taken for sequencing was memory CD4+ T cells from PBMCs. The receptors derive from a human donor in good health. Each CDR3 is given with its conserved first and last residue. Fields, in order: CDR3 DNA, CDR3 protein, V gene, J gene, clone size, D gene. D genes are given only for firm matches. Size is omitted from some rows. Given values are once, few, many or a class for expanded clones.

TGTGCCAGCAGTTTTTTTCGGGGGGCAGGGGTGGGTCAGCCCCAGCATTTT	CASSFFRGAGVGQPQHF	TRBV28	TRBJ1-5	-	-
TGTGCCAGCAGTTTCACACACACAGATACGCAGTATTTT	CASSFTHTDTQYF	TRBV12-3/TRBV12-4	TRBJ2-3	-	-
TGTGCCAGCTCACCAACTAATGAAAAACTGTTTTTT	CASSPTNEKLFF	TRBV18	TRBJ1-4	-	-
TGTGCTAGTGGGAGGGGTGTAGAATACAATGAGCAGTTCTTC	CASGRGVEYNEQFF	TRBV12-5	TRBJ2-1	-	-
TGTGCCAGCAGGGGACAGGGATCTGGGGCCAACGTCCTGACTTTC	CASRGQGSGANVLTF	TRBV27	TRBJ2-6	-	TRBD1
TGTGCCAGTAGTCTAGACCAGGGGGGCCGCACTGAAGCTTTCTTT	CASSLDQGGRTEAFF	TRBV19	TRBJ1-1	few	TRBD1
TGTGCCAGCAGCTCGACTAGCGGGGGTTACAATGAGCAGTTCTTC	CASSSTSGGYNEQFF	TRBV7-6	TRBJ2-1	-	TRBD2
TGTGCCAGCAGCTTAGTTAGCGGGGGCACTAGCACAGATACGCAGTATTTT	CASSLVSGGTSTDTQYF	TRBV13	TRBJ2-3	-	TRBD2
TGTGCCAGCAGCCAGGGACTAGCCACCGGGGAGCTGTTTTTT	CASSQGLATGELFF	TRBV3-1/TRBV3-2	TRBJ2-2	once	TRBD2
TGTGCCAGCAGCCAACAGACAGGTCCGAACACCGGGGAGCTGTTTTTT	CASSQQTGPNTGELFF	TRBV3-1/TRBV3-2	TRBJ2-2	-	-
TGTGCCAGCAGCTTGGTCCCGGGACGGAACAATGAAAAACTGTTTTTT	CASSLVPGRNNEKLFF	TRBV5-5	TRBJ1-4	few	-
TGTGCCAGCAGCTGGCTGGTGGGGCAGTACTTC	CASSWLVGQYF	TRBV11-3	TRBJ2-7	-	-
TGTGCCAGCAGTACTCTCTACGAGCAGTACTTC	CASSTLYEQYF	TRBV28	TRBJ2-7	-	-
TGTGCCAGCAGCCAAGATACCACAGAAAATCAGCCCCAGCATTTT	CASSQDTTENQPQHF	TRBV3-1/TRBV3-2	TRBJ1-5	-	-
TGTGCCAGCTCACCGAAGACAGGGTACAAGGACAATGAGCAGTTCTTC	CASSPKTGYKDNEQFF	TRBV18	TRBJ2-1	-	TRBD1
TGTGCCAGCATGAAGGGGGGTGGCACTGAAGCTTTCTTT	CASMKGGGTEAFF	TRBV28	TRBJ1-1	-	-
TGTGCCAGCAGTGGGAGGACTAGCGCTAGCACAGATACGCAGTATTTT	CASSGRTSASTDTQYF	TRBV6-1	TRBJ2-3	-	TRBD2
TGCGCCAGCAGCCCGGCGGGGGGGCGCGACACAGATACGCAGTATTTT	CASSPAGGRDTDTQYF	TRBV5-1	TRBJ2-3	-	TRBD2
TGTGCCAGCCAGACTAGCGTGAGCTCCTACGAGCAGTACTTC	CASQTSVSSYEQYF	TRBV7-8	TRBJ2-7	once	TRBD2
TGTGCCAGCAGTACCCCTCCGGGGCTTGGCACTGAAGCTTTCTTT	CASSTPPGLGTEAFF	TRBV28	TRBJ1-1	once	-
TGTGCCAGCAGCTTTTGCGGTATAGGGAACCATGGAAATCAGCCCCAGCATTTT	CASSFCGIGNHGNQPQHF	TRBV7-3	TRBJ1-5	-	-
TGTGCCAGCAGGGACCGAGCGGGAGGGCCGGACGAGCAGTACTTC	CASRDRAGGPDEQYF	TRBV6-5	TRBJ2-7	-	TRBD2
TGCGCCAGCAGCCGAGAGGCTAACCCTACCAATGAGCAGTTCTTC	CASSREANPTNEQFF	TRBV5-1	TRBJ2-1	-	-
TGTGCCACCAGTGATCCCCGGACAGGGGCGGGAAACACCATATATTTT	CATSDPRTGAGNTIYF	TRBV24-1	TRBJ1-3	-	TRBD1
TGTGCCAGCTCACCTATCGGAGAGACCCAGTACTTC	CASSPIGETQYF	TRBV18	TRBJ2-5	-	-
TGTGCCAGCAGGGAGGATATGAGCTCTGGAAACACCATATATTTT	CASREDMSSGNTIYF	TRBV6-5	TRBJ1-3	-	-
TGTGCCAGCAGCCCAGTGGTGTCCCGTTCTTACCAAGAGACCCAGTACTTC	CASSPVVSRSYQETQYF	TRBV3-1/TRBV3-2	TRBJ2-5	once	-
TGTGCCAGCAGCGTACAGACAGGGCAACTCTACGAGCAGTACTTC	CASSVQTGQLYEQYF	TRBV9	TRBJ2-7	-	TRBD1
TGTGCCAGCAGCCCGACAGGGGGGGGTGAAAAACTGTTTTTT	CASSPTGGGEKLFF	TRBV3-1/TRBV3-2	TRBJ1-4	-	TRBD1
TGTGCCAGTAGTAGGGACAGCCGATACGAGCAGTACTTC	CASSRDSRYEQYF	TRBV19	TRBJ2-7	-	TRBD1
TGCGCCAGCAGCTTGGGTGCCCTAACTAACGAGCAGTACTTC	CASSLGALTNEQYF	TRBV5-1	TRBJ2-7	-	-
TGTGCCAGCAGCTTAGTTGGCCAGGGCACAGATACGCAGTATTTT	CASSLVGQGTDTQYF	TRBV11-2	TRBJ2-3	few	-
TGCGCCAGCAGTCAGGAAGCCCGCGAGCAGTACTTC	CASSQEAREQYF	TRBV4-1	TRBJ2-7	-	-
-	CASSQGTGRFGAGELFF	TRBV4-1	TRBJ2-2	-	-
TGTGCCAGCAGCCGAGGGCAGGAAAACTATGGCTACACCTTC	CASSRGQENYGYTF	TRBV28	TRBJ1-2	-	-
TGTGCCAGCAGCCTCGCAGGTCGCGAGCAGTACTTC	CASSLAGREQYF	TRBV3-1/TRBV3-2	TRBJ2-7	-	-
TGTGCCAGCAGTTACGTGGGACCCGGGGGTGAGCAGTTCTTC	CASSYVGPGGEQFF	TRBV6-5	TRBJ2-1	-	-
TGTGCCAGCTCACCGAGGGATACTCCGGGACAGGGGCTTGGTAATGAGCAGTTCTTC	CASSPRDTPGQGLGNEQFF	TRBV18	TRBJ2-1	once	TRBD1
TGTGCCAGCAGTGATCCGACTAGCGGGAGGGGGGAGCAGTACTTC	CASSDPTSGRGEQYF	TRBV6-1	TRBJ2-7	-	TRBD2
TGTGCCAGCAGTGAAAGTCGGTCTGGGGCCAACGTCCTGACTTTC	CASSESRSGANVLTF	TRBV2	TRBJ2-6	once	-
TGTGCCATCTCTAGCGGGCTTGGGGCAGATACGCAGTATTTT	CAISSGLGADTQYF	TRBV6-5	TRBJ2-3	-	TRBD2
TGTGCCAGCAGCGCCGGGCTGGTTGGTGAGCAGTTCTTC	CASSAGLVGEQFF	TRBV7-2	TRBJ2-1	-	-
TGTGCCAGCAGCCCCCGGGAGGACTACAATGAGCAGTTCTTC	CASSPREDYNEQFF	TRBV7-8	TRBJ2-1	-	TRBD2
TGTGCCAGCAGCTTAGCGGCAGACCTTCAGTACTTC	CASSLAADLQYF	TRBV7-2	TRBJ2-4	few	-
TGTGCCAGCAGCTCCGACAGGGGGGCCCTCCACTTT	CASSSDRGALHF	TRBV5-6	TRBJ1-6	-	TRBD1
TGTGCCAGCAGCTTAGGACTCACCGAGCAGTACTTC	CASSLGLTEQYF	TRBV7-2	TRBJ2-7	-	-
TGTGCCTGGACGTACTCAGGGAGCGGTGAAGCTTTCTTT	CAWTYSGSGEAFF	TRBV30	TRBJ1-1	few	-
TGTGCCAGCAGCTTAGAGCAGGGGCGTCAAGAGACCCAGTACTTC	CASSLEQGRQETQYF	TRBV7-8	TRBJ2-5	-	-
TGTGCCAGCTCCCTACGCGACAGGGGTCTCTCTAGCTCCTACAATGAGCAGTTCTTC	CASSLRDRGLSSSYNEQFF	TRBV18	TRBJ2-1	-	TRBD1
TGTGCCAGCAGCCAATCCTATAATTCACCCCTCCACTTT	CASSQSYNSPLHF	TRBV3-1/TRBV3-2	TRBJ1-6	-	-
TGCGCCAGCAGCTTGACAGGCTCCTACGAGCAGTACTTC	CASSLTGSYEQYF	TRBV5-1	TRBJ2-7	few	-
TGCGCCAGCAGCCAACCTACAGGGGTAGGGACCAAAAACATTCAGTACTTC	CASSQPTGVGTKNIQYF	TRBV4-1	TRBJ2-4	once	TRBD1
TGTGCCAGCAGCTTACTTACGGGACAGGGTGCACACGAGCAGTACTTC	CASSLLTGQGAHEQYF	TRBV7-9	TRBJ2-7	-	TRBD1
TGTGCCAGCAGCGTAGAAAGCGGGAGGAACCAAGAGACCCAGTACTTC	CASSVESGRNQETQYF	TRBV9	TRBJ2-5	-	TRBD2
TGCGCCAGCAGCTTGCAGACAGGGGGAAATGAGCAGTTCTTC	CASSLQTGGNEQFF	TRBV5-1	TRBJ2-1	-	TRBD1
TGTGCCAGCAGCCCAAAATTCACTAACACCCGGGGCAATCAGCCCCAGCATTTT	CASSPKFTNTRGNQPQHF	TRBV28	TRBJ1-5	-	-
TGTGCCAGCAGTTACTCTGGACAGACCTACGAGCAGTACTTC	CASSYSGQTYEQYF	TRBV6-2/TRBV6-3	TRBJ2-7	-	-
TGTGCCAGCAGTCCTGACAGGGGGCGATCGGAGACCCAGTACTTC	CASSPDRGRSETQYF	TRBV28	TRBJ2-5	-	TRBD1
TGTGCCAGCAGCTTGGTCCGGCTAGCGGGAGTCCCCGGGGAGCTGTTTTTT	CASSLVRLAGVPGELFF	TRBV5-4	TRBJ2-2	-	TRBD2
TGTGCCAGCAGGGGAACTATGTCCTCATCCTCCGAGCAGTACTTC	CASRGTMSSSSEQYF	TRBV2	TRBJ2-7	once	-